One sample yielded the 21 T cell receptor beta chains listed below, sequenced in a study of T cells in Graves' hyperthyroidism and ophthalmopathy. RNA transcripts gave rise to amplified TCR beta CDR3 regions. Initially, a first-round RT-PCR of the TCR CDR3 employed the HTBI primer set. TCRdb called the multiplex PCR reads again in MiXCR, with one record for every CDR3 protein. The data contain approximately 400,000 distinct CDR3 sequences, around 14% of them singletons. Sequencing was done on a sample of blood. These receptors were collected from a woman aged 25 to 45 with Graves' hyperthyroidism.

J is TRBJ2-3 and V is TRBV6-2 or TRBV6-3; 13 bases fit TRBD2. J gave up 0 bases and V 2 bases, and 5 bases lay outside the gene matches. From germline, CDR1 is MNHEY and CDR2 SVGEGT. The CDR3 sequence is 18 residues long. CDR3 coding DNA: TGTGCCAGCAGTTACGGGACTAGCGGGGTGTCTAGCACAGATACGCAGTATTTT. It translates to CASSYGTSGVSSTDTQYF.

This clonotype was seen at least ten times. The chain links TRBV30 to TRBJ2-7; the match to TRBD2 covers 7 bases. V dropped 1 base and J dropped 2; count of bases not matched to a gene: 8. There are 15 residues in the CDR3. Per the germline V gene, CDR1 is GTSNPN and CDR2 is SVGIG (reference sequence). The CDR3 DNA reads TGTGCCTGGAGTGGCTGGGGGGGAGAGACCTACGAGCAGTACTTC. It translates to CAWSGWGGETYEQYF.

The sample holds many counts of this clonotype. The CDR3 DNA reads TGTGCCAGCAGCTTAGGACTAGCGGAGAACACCGGGGAGCTGTTTTTT. It codes for CASSLGLAENTGELFF. This chain uses TRBV13 with TRBJ2-2, with 8 bases identical to TRBD2. Per the germline V gene, CDR1 is PRHDT and CDR2 is FYEKMQ (reference sequence). There are 16 residues in the CDR3. Trimming removed 0 bases from V and 1 base from J; junction bases left unmatched: 1. Together with reference TRBV13 and TRBJ2-2, the CDR3 gives the full variable domain: AAGVIQSPRHLIKEKRETATLKCYPIPRHDTVYWYQQGPGQDPQFLISFYEKMQSDKGSIPDRFSAQQFSDYHSELNMSSLELGDSALYFCASSLGLAENTGELFFGEGSRLTVL.

The gene calls are TRBV29-1 and TRBJ2-2, with 10 nucleotides matching TRBD2. Trimming cost V 7 bases and J 0 bases; bases outside gene matches: 14. Germline lookup yields CDR1 SQVTM and CDR2 ANQGSEA. The CDR3 is made up of 18 amino acids. In nucleotides, the CDR3 is TGCAGCGCCGCCGGCGGGGCTAGCGGGAGCCCGAACACCGGGGAGCTGTTTTTT. Translation gives CSAAGGASGSPNTGELFF.

This clonotype has more than one count but fewer than ten. The chain combines TRBV19 with TRBJ2-2, with TRBD2 as a possible D gene (5 bases). The CDR3 covers 17 residues. The V gene's germline CDR1 is LNHDA and CDR2 SQIVND (reference sequence). V was trimmed by 3 bases and J by 6 bases, leaving 20 bases between them. CDR3 coding DNA: TGTGCCAGTAGTATGGACCTCTGGAGCGGAATTGCCGGGGAGCTGTTTTTT. Its protein product is CASSMDLWSGIAGELFF.

This clonotype was observed many times. CDR3 sequence: CASSPVNPTTEAFF. CDR3 sequence (DNA): TGTGCCAGCAGCCCCGTGAATCCTACCACTGAAGCTTTCTTT. The V call is TRBV12-3 or TRBV12-4, the J call TRBJ1-1, with no clear D. Trimming stripped 6 bases from V and 4 bases from J, with 15 bases between. The CDR3 is 14 amino acids.

Ten or more counts support this clonotype. V and J are TRBV11-1 and TRBJ2-1; 11 bases match TRBD2. The trim removed 2 bases at V and 3 bases at J, leaving 3 bases unmatched. In germline, CDR1 is SGHAT, CDR2 FQDESV (reference sequence). This CDR3 spans 16 amino acids. The CDR3, as DNA: TGTGCCAGCAGCTTATTTGGACTAGCGGGCTACAATGAGCAGTTCTTC. It codes for CASSLFGLAGYNEQFF.

A few counts support this clonotype. The rearrangement joins TRBV24-1 to TRBJ2-7; 8 bases line up with TRBD2. CDR1 and CDR2 from the germline V gene are KGHDR and SFDVKD. V lost 4 bases and J lost 3; bases outside the gene matches: 7. This CDR3 region has 15 residues. DNA for the CDR3: TGTGCCACCAGTGACTCGACTAGCGACTACTACGAGCAGTACTTC. Translating it yields CATSDSTSDYYEQYF.

This clonotype was seen many times. The V gene is TRBV12-3 or TRBV12-4, the J gene TRBJ2-7, with D hard to call. The CDR3 totals 13 residues. Trimming took off 3 bases at V and 6 bases at J, with 12 bases between the two ends. CDR3 in DNA: TGTGCCAGCAGTTTCGCGTCAGAGGCCGAGCAGTACTTC. It is translated as CASSFASEAEQYF.

The rearrangement uses TRBV30 and TRBJ2-3, with a possible D match to TRBD1 (7 bases). V lost 1 base and J 2 bases, leaving 13 bases between the germline ends. The CDR3 extends over 15 amino acids. Looked up from germline, CDR1 is GTSNPN and CDR2 is SVGIG (reference sequence). The CDR3, as DNA: TGTGCCTGGAGTGGACAGGGAGGTTACACAGATACGCAGTATTTT. This sequence encodes CAWSGQGGYTDTQYF.

This clonotype was seen many times. The chain carries TRBV16 and TRBJ1-6, with D perhaps TRBD1 (5 bases). The CDR3 consists of 15 residues. Trimming took off 0 bases at V and 4 bases at J, with 7 bases between the two ends. Germline CDR1 and CDR2: KGHSY and FQNENV. CDR3 DNA: TGTGCCAGCAGCCAATCGCAGGGATATAATTCACCCCTCCACTTT. Translation gives CASSQSQGYNSPLHF.

This clonotype was seen only a few times. The rearrangement uses TRBV5-1 and TRBJ2-5; TRBD1 aligns across 8 bases. CDR3 length equals 15 residues. Germline assignment: CDR1 SGHRS and CDR2 YFSETQ. Unmatched junction bases numbered 6, after V lost 4 bases and J lost 1 base. The CDR3 reads CASSPADRVQETQYF. CDR3 coding DNA: TGCGCCAGCAGCCCGGCGGACAGGGTCCAAGAGACCCAGTACTTC.

In this sample, this clonotype turned up a few times. This chain links TRBV15 with TRBJ2-4; a weak D match, TRBD2 (6 bases). Trimming left V 3 bases short and J 0 bases short, with 9 bases between. CDR1 LNHNV and CDR2 YYDKDF come from the germline V gene (reference sequence). The CDR3 extends over 15 amino acids. This CDR3 is CATSSQGLAKNIQYF. CDR3 nucleotides: TGTGCCACCAGCAGTCAGGGACTAGCCAAAAACATTCAGTACTTC. Combining the CDR3 with reference TRBV15 and TRBJ2-4 gives the whole variable domain DAMVIQNPRYQVTQFGKPVTLSCSQTLNHNVMYWYQQKSSQAPKLLFHYYDKDFNNEADTPDNFQSRRPNTSFCFLDIRSPGLGDTAMYLCATSSQGLAKNIQYFGAGTRLSVL.

This clonotype was seen repeatedly, ten times or more. This chain connects TRBV10-3 to TRBJ2-7; TRBD2 aligns across 7 bases. This CDR3 has 15 residues. Germline loops: CDR1 ENHRY, CDR2 SYGVKD. The trim removed 2 bases at V and 2 bases at J, leaving 6 bases unmatched. The CDR3 loop reads CAISEGASGTYEQYF. DNA for the CDR3: TGTGCCATCAGTGAGGGGGCTAGCGGTACCTACGAGCAGTACTTC.

The V and J genes are TRBV28 and TRBJ1-2; D not certain. CDR3 length: 13 amino acids. Between the trimmed V and J ends, which lost 11 bases and 2 bases, there was a span of 15 bases. Germline V gene lookup returns CDR1 MDHEN and CDR2 SYDVKM. The CDR3 is CASVGSINYGYTF. CDR3 coding DNA: TGTGCCTCAGTGGGGTCGATAAACTATGGCTACACCTTC.

The sample holds many counts of this clonotype. V gene TRBV27 combines with J gene TRBJ2-7, with 8 positions matching TRBD1. Germline V lookup: CDR1 MNHEY, CDR2 SMNVEV (reference sequence). V shed 2 bases, J shed 6 bases, and the junction held 9 bases outside the gene matches. The CDR3 contains 15 residues. Written as DNA, the CDR3 is TGTGCCAGCAGTTTAGAACCCGGGACAGGCGGCGAGCAGTACTTC. Translated, it gives CASSLEPGTGGEQYF.

This clonotype was recorded a few times. The chain employs TRBV19 and TRBJ2-1; 8 nucleotides align to TRBD2. This CDR3 is 15 amino acids long. The J segment lost 3 bases and the V segment lost 3 bases, leaving 4 bases of the junction unmatched. Germline lookup yields CDR1 LNHDA and CDR2 SQIVND (reference sequence). The CDR3 DNA is TGTGCCAGTAGTATGCCTAGCGGGTACTACAATGAGCAGTTCTTC. Protein product: CASSMPSGYYNEQFF. Full variable domain (missing parts from reference TRBV19 and TRBJ2-1): DGGITQSPKYLFRKEGQNVTLSCEQNLNHDAMYWYRQDPGQGLRLIYYSQIVNDFQKGDIAEGYSVSREKKESFPLTVTSAQKNPTAFYLCASSMPSGYYNEQFFGPGTRLTVL.

V is TRBV7-6 and J is TRBJ1-1; 10 bases line up with TRBD1. The J segment lost 3 bases and the V segment lost 6 bases, leaving 4 bases of the junction unmatched. Germline V CDR1 and CDR2: SGHVS, FNYEAQ. The CDR3 extends over 14 amino acids. The CDR3 sequence is CASSGDRGDTEAFF. DNA for the CDR3: TGTGCCAGCAGTGGGGACAGGGGTGACACTGAAGCTTTCTTT.

There are many counts of this clonotype. V is TRBV3-1 and J is TRBJ1-1; D is perhaps TRBD1 (5 bases). Germline assignment: CDR1 LGHDT and CDR2 YNNKEL (reference sequence). V lost 1 base and J 5 bases, leaving 11 bases between the germline ends. This CDR3 is 14 amino acids long. CDR3 sequence reads: CASSQGGGATEAFF. The CDR3 nucleotides read TGTGCCAGCAGCCAAGGTGGAGGGGCGACTGAAGCTTTCTTT. The full variable domain, with the rest looked up from reference TRBV3-1 and TRBJ1-1, is DTAVSQTPKYLVTQMGNDKSIKCEQNLGHDTMYWYKQDSKKFLKIMFSYNNKELIINETVPNRFSPKSPDKAHLNLHINSLELGDSAVYFCASSQGGGATEAFFGQGTRLTVV.

Only a few counts were recorded for this clonotype. The chain has TRBV2 and TRBJ1-5, with D unclear. This CDR3 has 13 residues. The V gene's germline CDR1 is SNHLY and CDR2 FYNNEI. The V gene lost 7 bases and the J gene lost 0 bases, with 7 bases spanning the gap. The CDR3 nucleotides read TGTGCCAGCAAAGTGAATAGCAATCAGCCCCAGCATTTT. Translation: CASKVNSNQPQHF.

V gene TRBV10-1 combines with J gene TRBJ2-1, with D perhaps matching TRBD1 (6 bases). Trimming shortened V by 0 bases and J by 15 bases, and 15 bases separated the two germline ends. This CDR3 contains 13 residues. Germline assignment: CDR1 WNHNN and CDR2 SYGVQD (reference sequence). CDR3 sequence reads: CASSESLTGRPFF. In DNA form, the CDR3 reads TGCGCCAGCAGTGAGTCCTTGACAGGCCGACCGTTCTTC.